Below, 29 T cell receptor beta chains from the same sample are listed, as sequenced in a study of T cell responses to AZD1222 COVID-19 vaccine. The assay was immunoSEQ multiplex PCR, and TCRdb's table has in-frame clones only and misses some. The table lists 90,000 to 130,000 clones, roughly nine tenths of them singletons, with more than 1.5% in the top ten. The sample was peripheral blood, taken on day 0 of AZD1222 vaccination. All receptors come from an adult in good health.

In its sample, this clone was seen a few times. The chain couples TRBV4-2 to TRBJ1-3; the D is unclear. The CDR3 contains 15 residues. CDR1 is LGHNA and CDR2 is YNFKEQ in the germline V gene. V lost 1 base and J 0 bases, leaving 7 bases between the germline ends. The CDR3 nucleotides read TGTGCCAGCAGCCAAGTATCAGGCTCTGGAAACACCATATATTTT. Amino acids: CASSQVSGSGNTIYF.

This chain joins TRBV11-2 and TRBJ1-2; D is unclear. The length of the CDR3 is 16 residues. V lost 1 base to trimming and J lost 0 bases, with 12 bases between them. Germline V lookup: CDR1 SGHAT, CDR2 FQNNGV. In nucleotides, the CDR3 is TGTGCCAGCAGCTTAGTTAAAGGGAGAGCTAACTATGGCTACACCTTC. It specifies CASSLVKGRANYGYTF.

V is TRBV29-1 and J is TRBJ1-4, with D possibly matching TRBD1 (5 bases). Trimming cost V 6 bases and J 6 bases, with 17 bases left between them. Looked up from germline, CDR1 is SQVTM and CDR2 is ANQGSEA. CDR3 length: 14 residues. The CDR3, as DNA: TGCAGCGTGCAAGGGACGGACGGGGATGAAAAACTGTTTTTT. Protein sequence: CSVQGTDGDEKLFF. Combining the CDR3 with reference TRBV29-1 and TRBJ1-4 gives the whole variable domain SAVISQKPSRDICQRGTSLTIQCQVDSQVTMMFWYRQQPGQSLTLIATANQGSEATYESGFVIDKFPISRPNLTFSTLTVSNMSPEDSSIYLCSVQGTDGDEKLFFGSGTQLSVL.

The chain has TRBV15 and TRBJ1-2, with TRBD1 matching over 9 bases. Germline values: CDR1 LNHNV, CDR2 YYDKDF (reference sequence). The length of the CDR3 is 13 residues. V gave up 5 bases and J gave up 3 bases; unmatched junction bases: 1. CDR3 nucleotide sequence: TGTGCCACCAGCGACAGGGGGTACTATGGCTACACCTTC. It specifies CATSDRGYYGYTF.

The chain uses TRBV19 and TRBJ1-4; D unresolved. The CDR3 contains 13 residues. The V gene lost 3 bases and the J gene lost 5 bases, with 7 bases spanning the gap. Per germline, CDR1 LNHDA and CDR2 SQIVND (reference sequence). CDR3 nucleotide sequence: TGTGCCAGTAGTATTCGGGAGAATGAAAAACTGTTTTTT. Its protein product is CASSIRENEKLFF. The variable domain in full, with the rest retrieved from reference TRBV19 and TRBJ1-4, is DGGITQSPKYLFRKEGQNVTLSCEQNLNHDAMYWYRQDPGQGLRLIYYSQIVNDFQKGDIAEGYSVSREKKESFPLTVTSAQKNPTAFYLCASSIRENEKLFFGSGTQLSVL.

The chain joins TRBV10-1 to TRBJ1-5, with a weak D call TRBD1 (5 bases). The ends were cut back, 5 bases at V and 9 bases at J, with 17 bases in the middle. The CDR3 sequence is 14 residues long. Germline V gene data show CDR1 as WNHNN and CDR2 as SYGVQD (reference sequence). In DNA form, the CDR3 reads TGCGCCAGCAGTTTTGGGACGGTTGATGGGCCCCAGCATTTT. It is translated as CASSFGTVDGPQHF.

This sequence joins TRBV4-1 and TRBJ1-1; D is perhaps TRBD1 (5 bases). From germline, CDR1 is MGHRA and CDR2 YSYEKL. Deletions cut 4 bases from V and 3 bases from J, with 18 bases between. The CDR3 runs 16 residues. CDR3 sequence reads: CASSRFRLGEDTEAFF. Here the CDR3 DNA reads TGCGCCAGCAGCCGATTTCGACTAGGGGAAGACACTGAAGCTTTCTTT.

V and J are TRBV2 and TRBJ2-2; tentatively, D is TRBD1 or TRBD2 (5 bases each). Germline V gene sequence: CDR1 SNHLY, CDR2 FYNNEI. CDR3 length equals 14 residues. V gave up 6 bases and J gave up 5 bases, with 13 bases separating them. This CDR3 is CASRGRQITGELFF. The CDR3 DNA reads TGTGCCAGCAGAGGGAGACAGATTACCGGGGAGCTGTTTTTT.

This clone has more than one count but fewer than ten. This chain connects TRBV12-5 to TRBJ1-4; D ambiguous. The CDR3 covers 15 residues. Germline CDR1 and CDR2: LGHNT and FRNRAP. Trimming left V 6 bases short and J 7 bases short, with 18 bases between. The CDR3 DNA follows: TGTGCTAGTGGACGGTACGGAGGATCAAGTGAAAAACTGTTTTTT. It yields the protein CASGRYGGSSEKLFF.

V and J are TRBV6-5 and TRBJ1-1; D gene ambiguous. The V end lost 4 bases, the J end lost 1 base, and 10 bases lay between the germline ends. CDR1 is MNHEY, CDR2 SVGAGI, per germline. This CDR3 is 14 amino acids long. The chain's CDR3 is CASSWRRRNTEAFF. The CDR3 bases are TGTGCCAGCAGTTGGAGAAGGAGGAACACTGAAGCTTTCTTT.

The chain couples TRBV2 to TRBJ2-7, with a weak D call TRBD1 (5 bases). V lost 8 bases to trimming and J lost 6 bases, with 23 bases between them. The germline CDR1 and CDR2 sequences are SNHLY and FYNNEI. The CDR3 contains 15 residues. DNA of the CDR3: TGTGCCAGCTACCAGGGATTGGGGCCTCTCGGCGAGCAGTACTTC. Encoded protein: CASYQGLGPLGEQYF. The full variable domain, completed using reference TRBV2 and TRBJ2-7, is EPEVTQTPSHQVTQMGQEVILRCVPISNHLYFYWYRQILGQKVEFLVSFYNNEISEKSEIFDDQFSVERPDGSNFTLKIRSTKLEDSAMYFCASYQGLGPLGEQYFGPGTRLTVT.

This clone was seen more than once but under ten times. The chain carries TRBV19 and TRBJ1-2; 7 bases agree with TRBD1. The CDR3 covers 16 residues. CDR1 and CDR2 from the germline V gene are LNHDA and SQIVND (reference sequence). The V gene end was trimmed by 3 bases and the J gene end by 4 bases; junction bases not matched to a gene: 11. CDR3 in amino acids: CASSIIPGQNPYGYTF. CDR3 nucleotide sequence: TGTGCCAGTAGTATTATCCCGGGACAGAACCCCTATGGCTACACCTTC.

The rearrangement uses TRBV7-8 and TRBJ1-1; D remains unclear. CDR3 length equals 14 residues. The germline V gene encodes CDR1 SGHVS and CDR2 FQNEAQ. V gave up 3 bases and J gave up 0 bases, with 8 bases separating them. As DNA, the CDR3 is TGTGCCAGCAGCTTGGGAAGCATGAACACTGAAGCTTTCTTT. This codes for CASSLGSMNTEAFF. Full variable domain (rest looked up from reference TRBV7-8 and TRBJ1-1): GAGVSQSPRYKVAKRGQDVALRCDPISGHVSLFWYQQALGQGPEFLTYFQNEAQLDKSGLPSDRFFAERPEGSVSTLKIQRTQQEDSAVYLCASSLGSMNTEAFFGQGTRLTVV.

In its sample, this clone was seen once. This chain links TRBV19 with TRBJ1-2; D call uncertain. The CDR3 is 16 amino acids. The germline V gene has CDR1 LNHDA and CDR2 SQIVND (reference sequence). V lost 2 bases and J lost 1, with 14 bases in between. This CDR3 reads CASSISFLTNNYGYTF. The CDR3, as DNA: TGTGCCAGTAGTATATCCTTTCTAACTAATAACTATGGCTACACCTTC.

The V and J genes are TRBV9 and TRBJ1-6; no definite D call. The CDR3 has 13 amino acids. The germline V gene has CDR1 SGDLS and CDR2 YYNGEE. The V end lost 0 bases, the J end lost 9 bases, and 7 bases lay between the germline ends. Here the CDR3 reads CASSVEEGSPLHF. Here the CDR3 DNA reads TGTGCCAGCAGCGTAGAGGAGGGTTCACCCCTCCACTTT. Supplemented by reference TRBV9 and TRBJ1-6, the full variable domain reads DSGVTQTPKHLITATGQRVTLRCSPRSGDLSVYWYQQSLDQGLQFLIQYYNGEERAKGNILERFSAQQFPDLHSELNLSSLELGDSALYFCASSVEEGSPLHFGNGTRLTVT.

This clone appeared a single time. CDR3 nucleotide sequence: TGTGCCAGCAGTTTGCACAATCAGCCCCAGCATTTT. Protein: CASSLHNQPQHF. The V call is TRBV7-2, the J call TRBJ1-5; D is unresolved. CDR1 and CDR2 from the germline V gene are SGHTA and FQGNSA. The length of the CDR3 is 12 residues. V was pared by 6 bases and J by 3 bases, with 6 bases between.

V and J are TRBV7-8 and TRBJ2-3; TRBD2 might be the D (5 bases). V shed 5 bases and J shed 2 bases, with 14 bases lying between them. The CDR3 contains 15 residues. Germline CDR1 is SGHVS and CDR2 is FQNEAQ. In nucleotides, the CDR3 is TGTGCCAGCAGCCAAGGGCCGGGGTTCACAGATACGCAGTATTTT. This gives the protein CASSQGPGFTDTQYF.

CDR3 DNA: TGCGCCAGCAGCTTGCAGGGGGTGGATTCACCCCTCCACTTT. Translated, it gives CASSLQGVDSPLHF. The rearrangement links TRBV5-1 to TRBJ1-6, with 7 bases lining up with TRBD1. From germline, CDR1 is SGHRS and CDR2 YFSETQ. The CDR3 covers 14 residues. With V trimmed by 1 base and J by 8 bases, 3 bases remained unmatched. The full variable domain, with the rest looked up from reference TRBV5-1 and TRBJ1-6, is KAGVTQTPRYLIKTRGQQVTLSCSPISGHRSVSWYQQTPGQGLQFLFEYFSETQRNKGNFPGRFSGRQFSNSRSEMNVSTLELGDSALYLCASSLQGVDSPLHFGNGTRLTVT.

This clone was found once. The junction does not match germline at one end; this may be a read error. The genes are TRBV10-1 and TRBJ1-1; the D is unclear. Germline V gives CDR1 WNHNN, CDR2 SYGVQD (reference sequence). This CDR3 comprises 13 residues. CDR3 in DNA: TGCGCCAGCAGCGAGTGGATGGAGGGCGAAGCTTTCTTT. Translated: CASSEWMEGEAFF.

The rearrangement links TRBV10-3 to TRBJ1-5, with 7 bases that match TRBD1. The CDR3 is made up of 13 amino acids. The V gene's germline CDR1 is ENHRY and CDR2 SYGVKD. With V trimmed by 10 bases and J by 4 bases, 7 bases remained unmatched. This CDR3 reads CATAGTENQPQHF. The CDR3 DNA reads TGTGCCACCGCCGGGACAGAGAATCAGCCCCAGCATTTT.

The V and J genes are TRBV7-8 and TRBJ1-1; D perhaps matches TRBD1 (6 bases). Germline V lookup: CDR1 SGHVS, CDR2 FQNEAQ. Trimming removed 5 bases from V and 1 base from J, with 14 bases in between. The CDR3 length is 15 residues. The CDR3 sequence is CASSLQGFGNTEAFF. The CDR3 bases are TGTGCCAGCAGCCTGCAGGGGTTCGGGAACACTGAAGCTTTCTTT.

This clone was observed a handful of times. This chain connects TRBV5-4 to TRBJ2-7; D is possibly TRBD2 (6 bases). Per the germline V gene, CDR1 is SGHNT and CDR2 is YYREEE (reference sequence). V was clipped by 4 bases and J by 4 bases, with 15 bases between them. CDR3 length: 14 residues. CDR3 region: CASSPWQRAYEQYF. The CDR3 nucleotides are TGTGCCAGCAGCCCGTGGCAGCGGGCTTACGAGCAGTACTTC.

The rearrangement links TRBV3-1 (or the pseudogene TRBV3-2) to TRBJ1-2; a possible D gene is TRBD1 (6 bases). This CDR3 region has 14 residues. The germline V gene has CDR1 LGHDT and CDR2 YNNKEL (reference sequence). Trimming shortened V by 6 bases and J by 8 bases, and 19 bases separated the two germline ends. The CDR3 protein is CASSLGQYYGGYTF. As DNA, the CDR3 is TGTGCCAGCAGTCTAGGACAGTACTACGGGGGCTACACCTTC.

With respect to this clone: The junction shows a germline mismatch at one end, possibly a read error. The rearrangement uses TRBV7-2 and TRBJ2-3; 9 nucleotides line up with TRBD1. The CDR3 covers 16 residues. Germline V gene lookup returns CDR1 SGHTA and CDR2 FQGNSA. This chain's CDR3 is CASSLYRGQGTDTHYF. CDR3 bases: TGTGCCAGCAGCTTATATAGGGGACAGGGCACAGATACGCATTATTTT.

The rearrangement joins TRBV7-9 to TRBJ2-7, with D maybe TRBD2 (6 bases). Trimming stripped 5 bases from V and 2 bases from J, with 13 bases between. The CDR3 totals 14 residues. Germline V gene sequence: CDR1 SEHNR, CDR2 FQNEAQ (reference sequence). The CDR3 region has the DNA TGTGCCAGCAGCGACAGTGGGAGGCCCTACGAGCAGTACTTC. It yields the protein CASSDSGRPYEQYF.

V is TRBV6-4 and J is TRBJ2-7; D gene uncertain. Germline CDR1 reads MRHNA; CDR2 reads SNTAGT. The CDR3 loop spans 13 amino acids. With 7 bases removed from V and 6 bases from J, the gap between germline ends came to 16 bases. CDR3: CASTRLWDSEQYF. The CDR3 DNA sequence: TGTGCCAGCACCCGCCTTTGGGATTCCGAGCAGTACTTC.

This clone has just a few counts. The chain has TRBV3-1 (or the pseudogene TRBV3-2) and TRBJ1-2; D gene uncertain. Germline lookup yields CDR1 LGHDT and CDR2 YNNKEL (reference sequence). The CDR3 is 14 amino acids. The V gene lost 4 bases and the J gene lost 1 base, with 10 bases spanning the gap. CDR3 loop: CASSPLEFNYGYTF. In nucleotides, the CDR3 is TGTGCCAGCAGCCCGCTGGAGTTTAACTATGGCTACACCTTC.

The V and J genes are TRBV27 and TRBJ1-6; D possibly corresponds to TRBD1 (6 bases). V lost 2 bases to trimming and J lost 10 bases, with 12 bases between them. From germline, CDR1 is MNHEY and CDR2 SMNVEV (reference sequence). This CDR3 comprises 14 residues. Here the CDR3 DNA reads TGTGCCAGCAGTTTAGAGGGGGTTGTATCACCCCTCCACTTT. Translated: CASSLEGVVSPLHF.

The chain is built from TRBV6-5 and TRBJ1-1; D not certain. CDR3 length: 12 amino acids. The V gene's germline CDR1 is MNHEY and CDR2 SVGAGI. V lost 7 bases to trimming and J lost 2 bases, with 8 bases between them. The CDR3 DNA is TGTGCCAGCAAAAGTACAAACACTGAAGCTTTCTTT. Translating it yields CASKSTNTEAFF.